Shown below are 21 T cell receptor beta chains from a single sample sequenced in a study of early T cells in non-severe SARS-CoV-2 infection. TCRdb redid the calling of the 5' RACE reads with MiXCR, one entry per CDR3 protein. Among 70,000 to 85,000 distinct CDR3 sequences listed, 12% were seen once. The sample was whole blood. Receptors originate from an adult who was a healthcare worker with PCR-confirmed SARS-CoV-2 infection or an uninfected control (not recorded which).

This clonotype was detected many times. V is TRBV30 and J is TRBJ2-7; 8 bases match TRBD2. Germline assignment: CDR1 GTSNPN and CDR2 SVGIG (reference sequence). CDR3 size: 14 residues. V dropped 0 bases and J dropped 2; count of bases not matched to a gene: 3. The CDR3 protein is CAWSVVAGPYEQYF. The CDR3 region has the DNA TGTGCCTGGAGTGTGGTAGCGGGACCCTACGAGCAGTACTTC.

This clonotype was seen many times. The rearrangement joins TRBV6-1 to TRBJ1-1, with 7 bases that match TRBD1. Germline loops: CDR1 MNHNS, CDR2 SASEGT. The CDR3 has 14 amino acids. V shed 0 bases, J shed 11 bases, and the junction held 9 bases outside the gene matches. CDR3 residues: CASSEAVQGFRAFF. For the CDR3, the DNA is TGTGCCAGCAGTGAAGCAGTACAGGGGTTTAGGGCTTTCTTT.

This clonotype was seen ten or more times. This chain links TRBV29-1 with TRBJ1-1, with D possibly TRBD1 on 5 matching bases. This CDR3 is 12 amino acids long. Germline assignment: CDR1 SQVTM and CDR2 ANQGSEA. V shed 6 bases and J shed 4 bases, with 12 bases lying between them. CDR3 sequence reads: CSVIMGVTEAFF. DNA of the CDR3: TGCAGCGTGATTATGGGGGTCACTGAAGCTTTCTTT.

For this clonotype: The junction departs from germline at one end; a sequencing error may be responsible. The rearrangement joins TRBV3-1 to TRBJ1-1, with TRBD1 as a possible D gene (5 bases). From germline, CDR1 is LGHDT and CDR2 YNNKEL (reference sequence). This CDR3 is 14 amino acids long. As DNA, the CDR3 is TGTGCCAGCAGCCAAATGTCGGGATCCAGGGAGGCTTTATTT. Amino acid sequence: CASSQMSGSREALF.

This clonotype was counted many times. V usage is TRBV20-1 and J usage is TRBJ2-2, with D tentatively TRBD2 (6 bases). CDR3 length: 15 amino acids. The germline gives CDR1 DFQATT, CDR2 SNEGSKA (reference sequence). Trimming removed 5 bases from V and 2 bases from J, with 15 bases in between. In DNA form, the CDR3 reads TGCAGTGCTTGGCGGAGGGGCACAAACACCGGGGAGCTGTTTTTT. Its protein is CSAWRRGTNTGELFF.

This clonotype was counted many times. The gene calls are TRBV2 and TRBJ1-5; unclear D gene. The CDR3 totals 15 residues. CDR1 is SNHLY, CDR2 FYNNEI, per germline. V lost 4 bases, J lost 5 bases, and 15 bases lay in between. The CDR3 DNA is TGTGCCAGCAGTGGTTTTGTCGTGGCTGATCAGCCCCAGCATTTT. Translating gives CASSGFVVADQPQHF. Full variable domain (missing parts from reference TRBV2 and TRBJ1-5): EPEVTQTPSHQVTQMGQEVILRCVPISNHLYFYWYRQILGQKVEFLVSFYNNEISEKSEIFDDQFSVERPDGSNFTLKIRSTKLEDSAMYFCASSGFVVADQPQHFGDGTRLSIL.

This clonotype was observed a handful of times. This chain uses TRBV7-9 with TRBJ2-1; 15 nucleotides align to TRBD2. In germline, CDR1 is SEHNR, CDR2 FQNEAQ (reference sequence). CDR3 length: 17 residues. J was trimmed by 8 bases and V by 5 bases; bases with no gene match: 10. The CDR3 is CASSPGLAGGPWDEQFF. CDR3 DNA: TGTGCCAGCAGCCCTGGACTAGCGGGAGGGCCTTGGGATGAGCAGTTCTTC.

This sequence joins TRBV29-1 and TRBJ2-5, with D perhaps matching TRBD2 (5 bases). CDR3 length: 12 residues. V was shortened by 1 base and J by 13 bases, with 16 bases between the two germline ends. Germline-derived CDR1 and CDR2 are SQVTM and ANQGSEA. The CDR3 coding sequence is TGCAGCGTTGAAGGCGGCGGAGGATCCCGGTACTTC. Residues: CSVEGGGGSRYF.

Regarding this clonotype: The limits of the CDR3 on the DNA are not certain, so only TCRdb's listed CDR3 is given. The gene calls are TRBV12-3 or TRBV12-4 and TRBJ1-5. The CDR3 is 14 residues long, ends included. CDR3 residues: CASSFLESNQPQHF.

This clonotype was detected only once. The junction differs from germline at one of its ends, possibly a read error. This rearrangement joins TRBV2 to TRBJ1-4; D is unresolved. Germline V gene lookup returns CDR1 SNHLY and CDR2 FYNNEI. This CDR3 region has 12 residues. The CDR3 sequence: CASNGRLEKLLF. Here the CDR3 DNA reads TGTGCCAGCAATGGCAGACTAGAAAAACTGCTTTTT.

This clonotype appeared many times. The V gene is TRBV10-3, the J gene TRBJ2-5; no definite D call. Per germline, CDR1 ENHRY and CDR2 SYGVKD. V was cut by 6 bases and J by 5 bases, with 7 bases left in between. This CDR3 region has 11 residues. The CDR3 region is CAIRDLETQYF. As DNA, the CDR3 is TGTGCCATCAGGGACCTGGAGACCCAGTACTTC.

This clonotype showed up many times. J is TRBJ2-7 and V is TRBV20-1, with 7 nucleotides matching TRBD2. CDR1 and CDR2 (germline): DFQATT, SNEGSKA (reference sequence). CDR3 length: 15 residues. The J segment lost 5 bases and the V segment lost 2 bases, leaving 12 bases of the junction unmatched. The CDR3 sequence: CSARSLRRERDEQYF. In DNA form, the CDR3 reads TGCAGTGCTAGATCCCTCCGGCGGGAGCGAGACGAGCAGTACTTC.

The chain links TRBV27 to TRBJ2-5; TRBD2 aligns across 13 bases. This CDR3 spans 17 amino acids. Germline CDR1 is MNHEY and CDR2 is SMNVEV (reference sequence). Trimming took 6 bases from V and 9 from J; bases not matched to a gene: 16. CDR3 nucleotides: TGTGCCAGCAGGGGAGGGGCACGGACTAGCGGGAGAGGGGCCCAGTACTTC. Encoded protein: CASRGGARTSGRGAQYF.

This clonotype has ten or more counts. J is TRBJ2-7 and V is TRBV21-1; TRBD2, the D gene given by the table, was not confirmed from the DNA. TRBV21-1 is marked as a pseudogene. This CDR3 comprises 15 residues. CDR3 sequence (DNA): TGTGCCAGCAGCAAAGTGGGAGAGCGCTCCTACGAGCAGTACTTC. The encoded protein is CASSKVGERSYEQYF.

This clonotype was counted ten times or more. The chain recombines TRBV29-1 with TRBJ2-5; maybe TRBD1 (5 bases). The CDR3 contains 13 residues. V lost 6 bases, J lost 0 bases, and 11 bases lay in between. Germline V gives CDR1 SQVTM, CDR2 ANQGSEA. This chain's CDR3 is CSVETANQETQYF. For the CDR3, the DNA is TGCAGCGTGGAGACAGCCAACCAAGAGACCCAGTACTTC.

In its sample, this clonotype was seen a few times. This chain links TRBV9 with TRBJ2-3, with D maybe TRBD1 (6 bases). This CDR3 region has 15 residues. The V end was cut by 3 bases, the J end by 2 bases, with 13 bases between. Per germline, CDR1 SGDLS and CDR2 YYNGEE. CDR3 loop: CASSAGVSDTDTQYF. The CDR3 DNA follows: TGTGCCAGCAGCGCAGGGGTTAGCGACACAGATACGCAGTATTTT. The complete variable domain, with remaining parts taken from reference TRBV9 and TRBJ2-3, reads DSGVTQTPKHLITATGQRVTLRCSPRSGDLSVYWYQQSLDQGLQFLIQYYNGEERAKGNILERFSAQQFPDLHSELNLSSLELGDSALYFCASSAGVSDTDTQYFGPGTRLTVL.

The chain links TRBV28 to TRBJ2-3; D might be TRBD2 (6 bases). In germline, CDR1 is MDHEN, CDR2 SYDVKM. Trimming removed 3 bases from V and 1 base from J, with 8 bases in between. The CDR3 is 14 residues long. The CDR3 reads CASSFPGGTDTQYF. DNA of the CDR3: TGTGCCAGCAGTTTCCCGGGAGGCACAGATACGCAGTATTTT.

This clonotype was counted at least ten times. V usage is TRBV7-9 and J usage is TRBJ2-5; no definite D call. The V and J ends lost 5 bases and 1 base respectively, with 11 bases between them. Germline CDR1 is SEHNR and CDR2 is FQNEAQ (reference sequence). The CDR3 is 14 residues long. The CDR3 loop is CASSHQSPQETQYF. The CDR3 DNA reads TGTGCCAGCAGCCACCAATCGCCCCAAGAGACCCAGTACTTC.

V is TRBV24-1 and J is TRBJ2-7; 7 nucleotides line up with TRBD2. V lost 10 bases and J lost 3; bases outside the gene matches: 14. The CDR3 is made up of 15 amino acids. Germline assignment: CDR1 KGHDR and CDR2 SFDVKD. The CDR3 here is CATTHLAGVYYEQYF. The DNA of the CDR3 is TGTGCCACTACCCATCTCGCGGGAGTTTACTACGAGCAGTACTTC.

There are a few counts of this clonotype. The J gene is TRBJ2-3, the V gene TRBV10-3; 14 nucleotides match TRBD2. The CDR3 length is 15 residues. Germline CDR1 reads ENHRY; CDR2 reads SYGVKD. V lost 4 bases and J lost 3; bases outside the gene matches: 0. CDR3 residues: CAISGTSGRTDTQYF. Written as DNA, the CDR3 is TGTGCCATCAGTGGGACTAGCGGGAGGACAGATACGCAGTATTTT.

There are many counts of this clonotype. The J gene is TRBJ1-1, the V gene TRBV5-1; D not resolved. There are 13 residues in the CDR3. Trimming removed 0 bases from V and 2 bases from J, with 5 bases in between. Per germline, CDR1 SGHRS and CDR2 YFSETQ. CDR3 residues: CASSLEANTEAFF. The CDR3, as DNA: TGCGCCAGCAGCTTGGAAGCTAACACTGAAGCTTTCTTT.